These 23 T cell receptor beta chains were all obtained from the same sample, sequenced in a study of blood T cell repertoires in COVID-19. The method was immunoSEQ multiplex PCR; TCRdb's version includes in-frame clones alone and lacks a portion of them. The profile shows over 100,000 clones, approximately 88% of them singletons. The specimen was peripheral blood. Receptors originate from a woman in her 70s with acute or convalescent COVID-19.

The chain links TRBV28 to TRBJ2-1; 8 nucleotides line up with TRBD1. V was pared by 6 bases and J by 3 bases, with 7 bases of the junction left unmatched. The CDR3 runs to 15 residues. Germline CDR1 is MDHEN and CDR2 is SYDVKM. CDR3 protein: CASRPTGTGYNEQFF. The CDR3 region has the DNA TGTGCCAGCAGACCTACCGGGACAGGCTACAATGAGCAGTTCTTC.

DNA of the CDR3: TGCGCCAGCAGCTACGACAGGGGGAACACTGAAGCTTTCTTT. Residues: CASSYDRGNTEAFF. The gene calls are TRBV4-1 and TRBJ1-1; 8 positions agree with TRBD1. The CDR3 consists of 14 residues. V lost 5 bases, J lost 1 base, and 3 bases stayed unmatched. Looked up from germline, CDR1 is MGHRA and CDR2 is YSYEKL.

The chain recombines TRBV5-1 with TRBJ2-4; 8 bases map to TRBD2. This CDR3 is 13 amino acids long. The junction had 2 bases not matched to a gene; V was cut back by 3 bases and J by 6 bases. The germline V gene encodes CDR1 SGHRS and CDR2 YFSETQ. Here the CDR3 DNA reads TGCGCCAGCAGCTCCGGGACTAGAAACATTCAGTACTTC. Translation gives CASSSGTRNIQYF. The entire variable domain, with the rest obtained from reference TRBV5-1 and TRBJ2-4, is as follows: KAGVTQTPRYLIKTRGQQVTLSCSPISGHRSVSWYQQTPGQGLQFLFEYFSETQRNKGNFPGRFSGRQFSNSRSEMNVSTLELGDSALYLCASSSGTRNIQYFGAGTRLSVL.

The sample holds one count of this clone. V usage is TRBV10-3 and J usage is TRBJ1-5, with TRBD1 identical over 7 bases. From germline, CDR1 is ENHRY and CDR2 SYGVKD. The V gene end was trimmed by 0 bases and the J gene end by 6 bases; junction bases not matched to a gene: 8. This CDR3 is 16 amino acids long. CDR3 nucleotide sequence: TGTGCCATCAGTGAGTCAAGTAACAGGGGAGGTCAGCCCCAGCATTTT. Residues: CAISESSNRGGQPQHF.

This rearrangement joins TRBV5-1 to TRBJ2-3; TRBD2 agrees at 9 bases. This CDR3 comprises 15 residues. Germline assignment: CDR1 SGHRS and CDR2 YFSETQ. V was clipped by 4 bases and J by 4 bases; unmatched bases: 7. The CDR3, as DNA: TGCGCCAGCAGCGTGTTAGCGGGAGCCCCAGATACGCAGTATTTT. Its translation: CASSVLAGAPDTQYF.

This sequence joins TRBV7-3 and TRBJ1-1, with D possibly being TRBD1 (5 bases). Germline loops: CDR1 SGHTA, CDR2 FQGTGA. With 2 bases removed from V and 0 bases from J, the gap between germline ends came to 7 bases. CDR3 length: 14 residues. Here the CDR3 DNA reads TGTGCCAGCAGCTTACAGGGCCTGAACACTGAAGCTTTCTTT. Translated, it gives CASSLQGLNTEAFF.

V usage is TRBV6-5 and J usage is TRBJ1-4; D might be TRBD1 (5 bases). The germline CDR1 and CDR2 sequences are MNHEY and SVGAGI. Deletions cut 4 bases from V and 6 bases from J, with 9 bases between. There are 13 residues in the CDR3. For the CDR3, the DNA is TGTGCCAGCAGTTTCACAGGAGATGAAAAACTGTTTTTT. Translating it yields CASSFTGDEKLFF.

V is TRBV18 and J is TRBJ1-2, with unresolved D. Germline assignment: CDR1 KGHSH and CDR2 LQKENI. The CDR3 is made up of 14 amino acids. The V gene lost 3 bases and the J gene lost 5 bases, with 13 bases spanning the gap. CDR3 in DNA: TGTGCCAGCTCACCGAACGGTGTCTCATATGGCTACACCTTC. Its protein is CASSPNGVSYGYTF. Looking up the rest from reference TRBV18 and TRBJ1-2 gives the full variable domain: NAGVMQNPRHLVRRRGQEARLRCSPMKGHSHVYWYRQLPEEGLKFMVYLQKENIIDESGMPKERFSAEFPKEGPSILRIQQVVRGDSAAYFCASSPNGVSYGYTFGSGTRLTVV.

V usage is TRBV19 and J usage is TRBJ2-3; the match to TRBD2 covers 8 bases. Germline trimming cut 4 bases from V and 2 bases from J; bases unmatched to any gene: 8. Germline lookup yields CDR1 LNHDA and CDR2 SQIVND (reference sequence). CDR3 length equals 16 residues. CDR3 bases: TGTGCCAGTAGTACCTTACCGGGGGGGCTCACAGATACGCAGTATTTT. This encodes CASSTLPGGLTDTQYF.

CDR3 bases: TGTGCCAGCAGCCCCACGGGAGGAGGTACCGGGGAGCTGTTTTTT. This gives the protein CASSPTGGGTGELFF. The J gene is TRBJ2-2, the V gene TRBV11-2; 7 positions agree with TRBD2. Unmatched junction bases numbered 8, after V lost 5 bases and J lost 5 bases. The CDR3 runs to 15 residues. The V gene's germline CDR1 is SGHAT and CDR2 FQNNGV.

The chain uses TRBV6-5 and TRBJ1-1, with 7 bases lining up with TRBD1. The V segment lost 4 bases and the J segment 0 bases; nucleotides outside the gene matches: 2. The CDR3 sequence is 14 residues long. Germline V gene sequence: CDR1 MNHEY, CDR2 SVGAGI. The CDR3 DNA reads TGTGCCAGCAGTTGGACAGGCCTGAACACTGAAGCTTTCTTT. This gives the protein CASSWTGLNTEAFF.

The chain employs TRBV6-1 and TRBJ2-4; D may be TRBD1 (5 bases). The germline CDR1 and CDR2 sequences are MNHNS and SASEGT. V was clipped by 4 bases and J by 2 bases, with 24 bases between them. This CDR3 has 19 amino acids. The CDR3 sequence: CASSGDFLTADTTKNIQYF. CDR3 DNA sequence: TGTGCCAGCAGTGGAGATTTCTTGACAGCCGACACCACCAAAAACATTCAGTACTTC.

This clone has a single count. The V gene is TRBV5-1, the J gene TRBJ2-2; D is possibly TRBD2 (6 bases). Per germline, CDR1 SGHRS and CDR2 YFSETQ. V was shortened by 5 bases and J by 5 bases, with 10 bases between the two germline ends. The CDR3 loop spans 13 amino acids. The CDR3 spells CASSPSGTGELFF. CDR3 coding DNA: TGCGCCAGCAGTCCCAGCGGGACCGGGGAGCTGTTTTTT.

The V call is TRBV5-6, the J call TRBJ2-2; 9 bases fit TRBD1. The germline V gene has CDR1 SGHDT and CDR2 YYEEEE. Trimming took 2 bases from V and 6 from J; bases not matched to a gene: 5. This CDR3 has 15 residues. The CDR3 region is CASSFPGQGSGELFF. CDR3 bases: TGTGCCAGCAGCTTTCCGGGACAGGGCTCCGGGGAGCTGTTTTTT. Combining the CDR3 with reference TRBV5-6 and TRBJ2-2 gives the whole variable domain DAGVTQSPTHLIKTRGQQVTLRCSPKSGHDTVSWYQQALGQGPQFIFQYYEEEERQRGNFPDRFSGHQFPNYSSELNVNALLLGDSALYLCASSFPGQGSGELFFGEGSRLTVL.

The chain uses TRBV7-6 and TRBJ2-5; 8 nucleotides match TRBD1. CDR1 and CDR2 from the germline V gene are SGHVS and FNYEAQ. The CDR3 runs 13 residues. Germline trimming cut 4 bases from V and 5 bases from J; bases unmatched to any gene: 3. The CDR3 spells CASSSTGAETQYF. The CDR3 DNA reads as TGTGCCAGCAGCTCGACAGGGGCTGAGACCCAGTACTTC.

The sample holds one count of this clone. The rearrangement uses TRBV6-5 and TRBJ2-2, with 9 bases matching TRBD2. The length of the CDR3 is 15 residues. V trimming: 7 bases; J trimming: 8 bases; junction bases outside the gene matches: 11. Germline loops: CDR1 MNHEY, CDR2 SVGAGI. This CDR3 is CASKPGLATSGELFF. DNA of the CDR3: TGTGCCAGCAAGCCGGGACTAGCCACCTCGGGGGAGCTGTTTTTT.

This clone has a handful of counts. This chain links TRBV30 with TRBJ1-3, with a weak D call TRBD1 (5 bases). This CDR3 is built from 14 residues. CDR1 and CDR2 (germline): GTSNPN, SVGIG (reference sequence). V dropped 3 bases and J dropped 1 base, with 10 bases sitting between them. The CDR3 region has the DNA TGTGCCTGGAGCGTCCAGGGTTCTGGAAACACCATATATTTT. This sequence encodes CAWSVQGSGNTIYF.

V and J are TRBV7-6 and TRBJ1-3, with D perhaps matching TRBD1 (5 bases). The CDR3 is made up of 13 amino acids. The germline V gene has CDR1 SGHVS and CDR2 FNYEAQ. The V and J ends lost 5 bases and 8 bases respectively, with 13 bases between them. The CDR3 loop is CASSPTWGDTIYF. In nucleotides, the CDR3 is TGTGCCAGCAGCCCCACCTGGGGCGACACCATATATTTT. Full variable domain (remainder filled in from reference TRBV7-6 and TRBJ1-3): GAGVSQSPRYKVTKRGQDVALRCDPISGHVSLYWYRQALGQGPEFLTYFNYEAQQDKSGLPNDRFSAERPEGSISTLTIQRTEQRDSAMYRCASSPTWGDTIYFGEGSWLTVV.

V is TRBV5-1 and J is TRBJ2-7; weak D call: TRBD1 (5 bases). Trimming left V 0 bases short and J 3 bases short, with 16 bases between. CDR3 size: 16 residues. Germline V gives CDR1 SGHRS, CDR2 YFSETQ. The CDR3 loop is CASSLGTTGLGYEQYF. DNA for the CDR3: TGCGCCAGCAGCTTGGGGACCACAGGATTGGGCTACGAGCAGTACTTC.

The chain recombines TRBV7-8 with TRBJ1-6, with 8 bases matching TRBD1. From germline, CDR1 is SGHVS and CDR2 FQNEAQ. J lost 9 bases, V lost 5 bases, and 6 bases had no gene match. The CDR3 contains 14 residues. The CDR3 reads CASSREDRGSPLHF. The CDR3, as DNA: TGTGCCAGCAGCCGAGAAGACAGGGGTTCACCCCTCCACTTT.

The chain combines TRBV6-6 with TRBJ1-4; D not certain. Deletions cut 6 bases from V and 0 bases from J, with 11 bases between. CDR1 and CDR2 (germline): MNHNY, SVGAGI (reference sequence). This CDR3 has 15 amino acids. The CDR3 loop is CASRVQTATNEKLFF. CDR3 DNA sequence: TGTGCCAGCAGGGTTCAAACAGCAACTAATGAAAAACTGTTTTTT.

V and J are TRBV11-2 and TRBJ2-7, with TRBD1 matching over 12 bases. This CDR3 region has 15 residues. Germline CDR1 is SGHAT and CDR2 is FQNNGV. Trimming removed 3 bases from V and 5 bases from J; junction bases left unmatched: 5. CDR3 sequence reads: CASSLGTGGNNEQYF. The CDR3 bases are TGTGCCAGCAGCTTGGGGACAGGGGGCAACAACGAGCAGTACTTC.

This chain links TRBV30 with TRBJ2-7; tentative D call: TRBD1 (6 bases). The CDR3 contains 15 residues. Germline V CDR1 and CDR2: GTSNPN, SVGIG (reference sequence). V lost 0 bases to trimming and J lost 1 base, with 13 bases between them. CDR3 loop: CAWSVPGARSYEQYF. The CDR3 region has the DNA TGTGCCTGGAGTGTACCAGGGGCTCGGTCCTACGAGCAGTACTTC.